This TCR beta chain derives from a study of shared clonotypes between healthy human individuals. The CDR3 is 14 amino acids. Trimming shortened V by 4 bases and J by 7 bases, and 13 bases separated the two germline ends. Germline CDR1 LGHNA, CDR2 YNFKEQ. To note about this clone: What it binds is unknown.

HIV-negative, healthy adults without recent acute infections or vaccinations were the donors. Those who donated, Caucasian adults without exception, all lived in Nashville, Tennessee. Study-wide points: An effect of sequencing depth on clonotype sharing among donors was expected.

Genomic DNA per cell subset filled all wells of several immunoSEQ plates. Measured with immunoSEQ multiplex PCR; TCRdb has only the in-frame clones, and not every one. Of about 470,000 clones listed, roughly three quarters are singletons. Material: PBMCs. The chain couples TRBV4-2 to TRBJ1-4; no firm D call. The sequence was obtained from a woman aged 40 to 49 in good health. Some clones in this sample may be carry-over from other donors' samples. The CDR3 nucleotides are TGTGCCAGCAGCCCCCACCTAGTGGGTGAAAAACTGTTTTTT. Its translation is CASSPHLVGEKLFF.